This T cell receptor (beta chain) was identified during a study of shared clonotypes between healthy human individuals. Broader study findings: Represented diversity (both genetic and exposure-history) was limited by the small number of donors.

The V gene's germline CDR1 is SGDLS and CDR2 YYNGEE. V dropped 3 bases and J dropped 3 bases, with 6 bases sitting between them. This CDR3 has 13 amino acids. This clone has just one count. The target antigen is unknown. Using immunoSEQ multiplex PCR, the repertoire was profiled, and TCRdb retains in-frame clones only, with some absent. The sample has about 490,000 clones; approximately 80% are singletons. The V call is TRBV9, the J call TRBJ1-4; no firm D call. The sequence derives from a woman aged 35 to 49 in good health. Some clones in this sample may be carry-over from other donors' samples. Material: PBMCs. The CDR3 region is CASSEGPNEKLFF. The CDR3 DNA reads as TGTGCCAGCAGCGAGGGCCCTAATGAAAAACTGTTTTTT. The full variable domain, with the rest looked up from reference TRBV9 and TRBJ1-4, is DSGVTQTPKHLITATGQRVTLRCSPRSGDLSVYWYQQSLDQGLQFLIQYYNGEERAKGNILERFSAQQFPDLHSELNLSSLELGDSALYFCASSEGPNEKLFFGSGTQLSVL.